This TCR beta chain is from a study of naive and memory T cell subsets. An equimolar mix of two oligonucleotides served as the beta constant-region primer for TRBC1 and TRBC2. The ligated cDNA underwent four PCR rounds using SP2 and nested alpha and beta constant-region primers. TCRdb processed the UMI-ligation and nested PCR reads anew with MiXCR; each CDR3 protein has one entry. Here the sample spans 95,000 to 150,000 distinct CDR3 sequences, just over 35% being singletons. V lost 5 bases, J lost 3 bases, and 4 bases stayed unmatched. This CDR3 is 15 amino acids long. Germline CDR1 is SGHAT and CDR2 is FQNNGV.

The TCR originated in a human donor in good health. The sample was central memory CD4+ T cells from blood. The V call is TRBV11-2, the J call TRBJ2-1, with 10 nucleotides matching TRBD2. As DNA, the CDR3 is TGTGCCAGCAGCCTGACTAGCGGGTTCTACAATGAGCAGTTCTTC. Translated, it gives CASSLTSGFYNEQFF.